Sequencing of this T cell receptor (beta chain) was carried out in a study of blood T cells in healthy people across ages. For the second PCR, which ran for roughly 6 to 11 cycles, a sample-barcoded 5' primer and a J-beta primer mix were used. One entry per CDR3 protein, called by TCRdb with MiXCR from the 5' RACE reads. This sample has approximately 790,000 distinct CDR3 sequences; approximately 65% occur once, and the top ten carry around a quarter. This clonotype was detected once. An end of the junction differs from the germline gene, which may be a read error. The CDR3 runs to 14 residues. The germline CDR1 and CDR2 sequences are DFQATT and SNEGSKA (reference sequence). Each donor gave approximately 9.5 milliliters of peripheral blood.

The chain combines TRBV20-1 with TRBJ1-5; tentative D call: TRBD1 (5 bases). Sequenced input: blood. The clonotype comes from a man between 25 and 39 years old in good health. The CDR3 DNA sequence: TGCGGTGCGGCCGGGGACGGGAGAAATCAGCCCCAGCATTTT. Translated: CGAAGDGRNQPQHF.